Detailed here is one T cell receptor beta chain. This specimen belongs to a study of T cells expressing NK-cell markers. Across the study: Each TCR beta repertoire originated in sorted T cells that were CD3+CD56+NKG2C+, CD3+CD56+NKG2C- or CD3+CD56-NKG2C+.

Per germline, CDR1 DFQATT and CDR2 SNEGSKA (reference sequence). CDR3 length equals 15 residues. TCRdb re-called the 5' RACE reads; one entry per CDR3 protein, DNA not given. In all, the sample yields approximately 420,000 distinct CDR3 sequences. The sample taken for sequencing was blood T cells: a sorted CD56 or NKG2C T cell subset, CD4+ or CD8+ T cells, or bulk PBMC T cells (not recorded which). This TCR was sampled from a woman aged 50 to 60 in good health. The V and J genes are TRBV20-1 and TRBJ2-2; as DNA is missing, the TRBD1 call by TCRdb cannot be tested. CDR3 sequence reads: CSARDRRGPGGELFF.